The clone carrying this TCR beta chain was seen at least ten times. The antigen remains unidentified. This sample is part of a study of neurological immune-mediated disorders. Study-wide findings and caveats: Phylogenetic grouping put 18 of 34 multiple sclerosis patients' repertoires into one related-CDR3 cluster, a possible signature.

As for the cDNA, it was generated by 5'RACE with 10-nucleotide random UMIs. TCRdb itself ran the 5' RACE reads through MiXCR, one entry per CDR3 protein. The sample has around 66,000 distinct CDR3 sequences; approximately 4.6% are singletons. Trimming left V 0 bases short and J 1 base short, with 14 bases between. The V gene's germline CDR1 is SGHRS and CDR2 YFSETQ. The CDR3 runs to 16 residues. The study built unsorted libraries from 2 million PBMCs kept at -80 C. The sequence came from a woman in her 70s with multiple sclerosis. The sequenced material came from PBMCs. The chain couples TRBV5-1 to TRBJ2-7, with no clear D. CDR3 sequence (DNA): TGCGCCAGCAGCTTGGATGTCGGAGCACCATCCTACGAGCAGTACTTC. Protein sequence: CASSLDVGAPSYEQYF.